At least ten counts were recorded for the clone carrying this T cell receptor (beta chain). The TCR beta CDR3 regions underwent amplification from RNA transcripts. Second-round multiplex PCR followed a first-round RT-PCR using HTBI primers. From the multiplex PCR reads, TCRdb called clonotypes with MiXCR, one entry per CDR3 protein. The data hold 400,000 to 500,000 distinct CDR3 sequences, with over 20% observed a single time. The data belong to a study of Graves' ophthalmopathy and Graves' hyperthyroidism. The CDR3 covers 14 residues. Trimming cost V 5 bases and J 4 bases; bases outside gene matches: 7. Clinical symptoms, serum thyroxine, TRAb, thyroid ultrasound and orbital computed tomography were relied on for diagnosis.

The chain recombines TRBV12-3 or TRBV12-4 with TRBJ1-2, with TRBD1 matching over 7 bases. The source is a woman aged 18-30 years with stable Graves' hyperthyroidism. The source material was peripheral blood. CDR3: CASSPTGSGYGYTF. In nucleotides, the CDR3 is TGTGCCAGCAGTCCGACAGGGTCTGGCTATGGCTACACCTTC.